This T cell receptor beta chain was obtained from a study of blood T cell repertoires in COVID-19. Repertoires were generated with immunoSEQ multiplex PCR, while TCRdb's copy carries only in-frame clones and drops some. The table shows about 210,000 clones, with 81% occurring only once. The CDR3 sequence is 15 residues long. Looked up from germline, CDR1 is SGHKS and CDR2 is YYEKEE (reference sequence). The V end was cut by 2 bases, the J end by 4 bases, with 15 bases between. This chain joins TRBV5-5 and TRBJ1-2; D is undetermined. Sequencing was done on a sample of PBMCs or T cells enriched from blood (not recorded which). This TCR came from a man in his forties who had recovered from COVID-19. The CDR3 coding sequence is TGTGCCAGCAGCTTTGATTGGGAGGGAGGCTATGGCTACACCTTC. Translating it yields CASSFDWEGGYGYTF. Drawing the rest from reference TRBV5-5 and TRBJ1-2, the complete variable domain is DAGVTQSPTHLIKTRGQQVTLRCSPISGHKSVSWYQQVLGQGPQFIFQYYEKEERGRGNFPDRFSARQFPNYSSELNVNALLLGDSALYLCASSFDWEGGYGYTFGSGTRLTVV.